A selection of T cell receptor beta chains follows, all from one sample in a study of blood T cell repertoires in COVID-19. The protocol was immunoSEQ multiplex PCR, while the TCRdb copy is restricted to in-frame clones and leaves out a portion. The sample carries about 140,000 clones, 84% recorded once. Sequencing was done on a sample of peripheral blood. The receptor source for this set is a woman older than 75 in a cohort sampled during active or convalescent COVID-19. Both conserved end residues are part of each CDR3. A D gene is named only where the DNA matches it firmly. Clone size appears in some rows only: once, few, many, or a class for an expanded clone.

TRBJ1-4	TRBD1	NA	TRBV28	TGTGCCAGCAGTTTATTCGGCAGGGGGCTGGGTAATGAAAAACTGTTTTTT	CASSLFGRGLGNEKLFF
TRBJ1-5	TRBD1	few	TRBV7-8	TGTGCCAGCAGCACGACAGGGCGCAATCAGCCCCAGCATTTT	CASSTTGRNQPQHF
TRBJ1-1	NA	NA	TRBV3-1/TRBV3-2	TGTGCCAGCAGCCAAGTATACGGGGGGATAACTGAAGCTTTCTTT	CASSQVYGGITEAFF
TRBJ1-2	TRBD1	NA	TRBV18	TGTGCCAGCTCACCCGGGACAGGGTTGGAGACCTTC	CASSPGTGLETF
TRBJ1-1	NA	NA	TRBV29-1	TGCAGCGTGCTGGGAGTGAACACTGAAGCTTTCTTT	CSVLGVNTEAFF
TRBJ1-2	TRBD1	NA	TRBV4-3	TGCGCCAGCAGCCAAACCACAGGGGTCTATGGCTACACCTTC	CASSQTTGVYGYTF
TRBJ1-2	TRBD1	NA	TRBV4-1	TGCGCCAGCAGCCAGGGCAGACAGGGGGTCTATGGCTACACCTTC	CASSQGRQGVYGYTF
TRBJ2-5	TRBD1	NA	TRBV4-3	TGCGCCAGCCTCCTCGTCAGGGGGCCCCAAGAGACCCAGTACTTC	CASLLVRGPQETQYF
TRBJ2-7	TRBD2	NA	TRBV7-2	TGTGCCAGCAGCTTAAGTGTAGCGGGGGCAAGCGAGCAGTACTTC	CASSLSVAGASEQYF
TRBJ1-2	NA	NA	TRBV2	TGTGCCAGCAGTTTACAGGGTGGAGGCTATGGCTACACCTTC	CASSLQGGGYGYTF
TRBJ2-1	NA	NA	TRBV7-6	TGTGCCAGCAGCTTAGCGGGGGCCCCCAATGAGCAGTTCTTC	CASSLAGAPNEQFF
TRBJ2-5	TRBD1	NA	TRBV13	TGTGCCAGCAGCTCGACAGGGATGGGGGAGACCCAGTACTTC	CASSSTGMGETQYF
TRBJ2-1	NA	NA	TRBV7-2	TGTGCCAGCAGCTTAGATCCCTCTTCTTACAATGAGCAGTTCTTC	CASSLDPSSYNEQFF
TRBJ1-5	TRBD1	NA	TRBV18	TGTGCCAGCTCACTCGGACAGGGCAACAATCAGCCCCAGCATTTT	CASSLGQGNNQPQHF
TRBJ2-7	TRBD1	once	TRBV7-9	TGTGCCAGCAGAACAGGGGTGAACGAGCAGTACTTC	CASRTGVNEQYF
TRBJ2-1	NA	once	TRBV2	TGTGCCAGCGGCTCGGGTGAAGTGGCCTACAATGAGCAGTTCTTC	CASGSGEVAYNEQFF
TRBJ1-2	NA	NA	TRBV3-1/TRBV3-2	TGTGCCAGCAGCCACGAAAACAGGGTTAACTATGGCTACACCTTC	CASSHENRVNYGYTF
TRBJ1-1	NA	NA	TRBV11-2	TGTGCCAGCAGCTTAGATTTTGGACACGCTGAAGCTTTCTTT	CASSLDFGHAEAFF
TRBJ2-1	TRBD2	NA	TRBV6-6	TGTGCCAGCAGTCATAGCGGCGGGGGCAATGAGCAGTTCTTC	CASSHSGGGNEQFF
TRBJ2-2	NA	once	TRBV5-1	TGCGCCAGCAGCTTGGATCCAGGGTCTGGGGAGCTGTTTTTT	CASSLDPGSGELFF
TRBJ2-3	TRBD2	once	TRBV7-8	TGTGCCAGCAGCTTATATTCGGGACTAGCGGGGGGGGCCTCTAGCACAGATACGCAGTATTTT	CASSLYSGLAGGASSTDTQYF
TRBJ2-1	TRBD1	NA	TRBV29-1	TGCAGCGTCCCTAGGACAGGTCTTACGAATGAGCAGTTCTTC	CSVPRTGLTNEQFF
TRBJ1-5	NA	NA	TRBV4-2	TGTGCCAGCAGCCAAGGGAGTCAGCCCCAGCATTTT	CASSQGSQPQHF
TRBJ1-2	NA	NA	TRBV6-6	TGTGCCAGCAAAGCGTGGAGCAGCTATGGCTACACCTTC	CASKAWSSYGYTF
TRBJ1-4	NA	NA	TRBV28	TGTGCCAGCAGCCTTAGGTTGGGCCCTAATGAAAAACTGTTTTTT	CASSLRLGPNEKLFF
TRBJ2-5	TRBD2	few	TRBV11-1	TGTGCCAGCAGCTTAGATCTAGCGGCGCCCCAGTACTTC	CASSLDLAAPQYF
TRBJ2-3	NA	NA	TRBV6-5	TGTGCCAGCAGTTACGAGGTAGCTCCCCCAGATACGCAGTATTTT	CASSYEVAPPDTQYF
TRBJ2-2	TRBD1	few	TRBV6-6	TGTGCCAGCAGTCGATCCACAGGGGGCGCGGGCAGGAACACCGGGGAGCTGTTTTTT	CASSRSTGGAGRNTGELFF
TRBJ1-1	NA	few	TRBV5-4	TGTGCCAGCAGCTTGTCCCCGACACGGAACACTGAAGCTTTCTTT	CASSLSPTRNTEAFF
TRBJ1-3	TRBD1	medium-sized	TRBV9	TGTGCCAGCAGCCTCCGGACAGGGGAAGCTGGAAACACCATATATTTT	CASSLRTGEAGNTIYF
TRBJ1-2	NA	NA	TRBV7-2	TGTGCCAGCAGCTTAATACTCGCGGGACGTCCACTATATGGCTACACCTTC	CASSLILAGRPLYGYTF
TRBJ1-6	TRBD1	few	TRBV7-6	TGTGCCAGCAGCTCCGGACAGGGTTATTCACCCCTCCACTTT	CASSSGQGYSPLHF
TRBJ2-7	NA	few	TRBV6-6	TGTGCCAGCGGGTTGGGGGACATTCGCGAGCAGTACTTC	CASGLGDIREQYF
TRBJ1-1	NA	NA	TRBV20-1	TGCAGTGAGTTAGAGAACACTGAAGCTTTCTTT	CSELENTEAFF
TRBJ2-1	TRBD2	few	TRBV7-8	TGTGCCAGCAGCGATGCTAGCGGGGGGGCTAGGGATGAGCAGTTCTTC	CASSDASGGARDEQFF
TRBJ2-1	TRBD2	once	TRBV5-4	TGTGCCAGCAGTCGTCCGGGACTACCGCAAAATGAGCAGTTCTTC	CASSRPGLPQNEQFF
TRBJ2-7	TRBD1	NA	TRBV7-2	TGTGCCAGCGGACTATACAGGGGGCGCGACGAGCAGTACTTC	CASGLYRGRDEQYF
TRBJ2-1	TRBD2	NA	TRBV7-3	TGTGCCAGCAGCTTAACAGCGGGGACCTACAATGAGCAGTTCTTC	CASSLTAGTYNEQFF